The present TCR beta chain was sequenced within a study of blood T cell repertoires in COVID-19. V was trimmed by 0 bases and J by 0 bases, leaving 12 bases between them. The CDR3 is made up of 17 amino acids. The germline gives CDR1 MGHDK, CDR2 SYGVNS. Original processing methods: Estimation of nucleated cell counts was performed using reference gene primer amplification. The assay was immunoSEQ multiplex PCR, and TCRdb's table has in-frame clones only and misses some. The D gene and trimming were derived from the DNA, and the V and J assignments and clone size from that table. The repertoire holds about 170,000 clones, with 70% to 90% as singletons.

Sequenced input: peripheral blood. The V and J genes are TRBV25-1 and TRBJ1-3; D gene ambiguous. The sequence derives from a woman aged 55-69 years with COVID-19, enrolled during active disease. CDR3 amino acids: CASSEYSVVSSGNTIYF. Here the CDR3 DNA reads TGTGCCAGCAGTGAATATAGTGTAGTGAGCTCTGGAAACACCATATATTTT.